This is a list of T cell receptor beta chains from one sample in a study of blood T cell repertoires in COVID-19. TCRdb keeps only in-frame clones here, not all; method: immunoSEQ multiplex PCR. Of about 220,000 clones in the sample, almost 85% were seen once. The specimen was PBMCs or T cells enriched from blood (not recorded which). The receptors come from a man aged 40-49 years who had recovered from COVID-19. Each CDR3 is given with its conserved first and last residue. The D gene is left open where the match is weak. Size values are once, few and many counts, or a class for expanded clones, and some rows have none.

>TRBJ1-6|-|TRBV6-1|TRBD1
TGTGCCAGCAGTGACGCAGGGGGCGCAGATAATTCACCCCTCCACTTT
CASSDAGGADNSPLHF
>TRBJ2-3|-|TRBV21-1|-
TGTGCCAGCAGCAAATGGGAAGCGGGGGGGCGCACAGATACGCAGTATTTT
CASSKWEAGGRTDTQYF
>TRBJ2-1|-|TRBV7-6|-
TGTGCCAGCAGCACTGGGGAGAGATCAAAAATCTTC
CASSTGERSKIF
>TRBJ2-7|-|TRBV27|TRBD1
TGTGCCAGCAGTAGACAGGGCTACGAGCAGTACTTC
CASSRQGYEQYF
>TRBJ2-5|few|TRBV29-1|-
TGCAGCGTTGAACTGGGTAGCTGGGAGACCCAGTACTTC
CSVELGSWETQYF
>TRBJ1-1|-|TRBV3-1/TRBV3-2|-
TGTGCCAGCAGCCAAGAGTCTACGGGGAACACTGAAGCTTTCTTT
CASSQESTGNTEAFF
>TRBJ1-1|-|TRBV7-2|-
TGTGCCAGCAGCTTATGGCGGGGGGCGGGCACTGAAGCTTTCTTT
CASSLWRGAGTEAFF
>TRBJ2-1|-|TRBV4-3|-
TGCGCCAGCAGCCAAGCTGGGGGCCTGGGGGATGAGCAGTTCTTC
CASSQAGGLGDEQFF
>TRBJ1-4|-|TRBV11-2|-
TGTGCCAGCAGCTCTCTCTACGCACCCTACAGCCTGTTTTTT
CASSSLYAPYSLFF
>TRBJ1-2|-|TRBV3-1/TRBV3-2|-
TGTGCCAGCAGCCAAGATGGGGCCAGGGCGCGGGAGGGCTACACCTTC
CASSQDGARAREGYTF
>TRBJ2-7|-|TRBV11-3|TRBD1
TGTGCCAGCAGCTTAGTACAGGGGGTACCCTACGAGCAGTACTTC
CASSLVQGVPYEQYF
>TRBJ2-1|-|TRBV11-3|TRBD2
TGTGCCAGCAGCTTAGATCCGGGACTAGCGGAATACAATGAGCAGTTCTTC
CASSLDPGLAEYNEQFF
>TRBJ2-2|-|TRBV5-1|TRBD1
TGCGCCAGCAGCTCGTGGACAGGGCCGAACACCGGGGAGCTGTTTTTT
CASSSWTGPNTGELFF
>TRBJ1-3|-|TRBV5-8|-
TGTGCCAGCAGCTTGCAGGATCTGGGGAGGAACACCATATATTTT
CASSLQDLGRNTIYF
>TRBJ2-1|-|TRBV18|TRBD2
TGTGCCAGCTCTCTCCCTAGCGGGAGGGAGCAGTTCTTC
CASSLPSGREQFF
>TRBJ1-2|-|TRBV6-2/TRBV6-3|TRBD1
TGTGCCAGCAGTAGACGGACAGGGAGGTCTGGCTACACCTTC
CASSRRTGRSGYTF
>TRBJ2-2|-|TRBV3-1/TRBV3-2|TRBD1
TGTGCCAGCAGCCAGCAGACAGGGAGGAACACCGGGGAGCTGTTTTTT
CASSQQTGRNTGELFF
>TRBJ1-4|-|TRBV28|-
TGTGCCAGCGAGACTGCAACTAATGAAAAACTGTTTTTT
CASETATNEKLFF
>TRBJ2-2|-|TRBV5-1|-
TGCGCCAGCAGCTTGGCGTCTAGCTTGAACACCGGGGAGCTGTTTTTT
CASSLASSLNTGELFF
>TRBJ2-4|-|TRBV28|TRBD1
TGTGCCAGCAGTTCCTACGGACAGGGGGGGAGACTAGCCAAAAACATTCAGTACTTC
CASSSYGQGGRLAKNIQYF
>TRBJ2-3|-|TRBV4-1|TRBD2
TGCGCCAGCAGCGAGCGGGAGCAAGGCACAGATACGCAGTATTTT
CASSEREQGTDTQYF
>TRBJ1-5|-|TRBV2|TRBD1
TGTGCCAGCAGTGAATCCACAGGGGGGAATCAGCCCCAGCATTTT
CASSESTGGNQPQHF
>TRBJ2-1|-|TRBV7-6|-
TGTGCCAGCAGCCCGAGACAGGACCAACCGCAGTTCTTC
CASSPRQDQPQFF
>TRBJ2-3|-|TRBV3-1/TRBV3-2|-
TGTGCCAGCCGTCCACAGGGGGGGCCAGATACGCAGTATTTT
CASRPQGGPDTQYF
>TRBJ2-7|-|TRBV19|TRBD1
TGTGCCAGTAGTTCCAAGACAGGGTACGAGCAGTACTTC
CASSSKTGYEQYF
>TRBJ1-4|-|TRBV7-9|-
TGTGCCAGCAGCTTACCAGGGTGGACAGCAACTAATGAAAAACTGTTTTTT
CASSLPGWTATNEKLFF
>TRBJ2-2|-|TRBV7-2|-
TGTGCCAGCAGCTTAAACACCCTGAACACCGGGGAGCTGTTTTTT
CASSLNTLNTGELFF
>TRBJ1-6|-|TRBV9|TRBD1
TGTGCCAGCAGCGTTGGCATGTTCGGACAGGGACTTTCACCCCTCCACTTT
CASSVGMFGQGLSPLHF
>TRBJ1-2|-|TRBV27|-
TGTGCCAGCAGTCCCTTGGGGGGGAACTATGGCTACACCTTC
CASSPLGGNYGYTF
>TRBJ2-7|few|TRBV5-1|TRBD1
TGCGCCAGCAGCGTTGGGACAGGGTGGGAGCAGTACTTC
CASSVGTGWEQYF
>TRBJ1-2|-|TRBV19|TRBD1
TGTGCCAGTAGTATAGGTGCAGGGGGCGGCGGCTACACCTTC
CASSIGAGGGGYTF
>TRBJ2-2|-|TRBV7-2|-
TGTGCCAGCAGTTCGGGTTGGGCTAGCCGGACCGGGGAGCTGTTTTTT
CASSSGWASRTGELFF
>TRBJ2-7|-|TRBV11-2|-
TGTGCCAGCAGCTTAGCCATTTGGCCCCGTCGGGACGAGCAGTACTTC
CASSLAIWPRRDEQYF
>TRBJ1-1|-|TRBV9|-
TGTGCCAGCAGCGTATTCGGGAACACTGAAGCTTTCTTT
CASSVFGNTEAFF
>TRBJ2-5|few|TRBV10-3|TRBD1
TGTGCCGCCGGGACAGAACAAGAGACCCAGTACTTC
CAAGTEQETQYF
>TRBJ1-1|-|TRBV11-2|-
TGTGCCAGCAGTCGACAGGAAGGCACTGAAGCTTTCTTT
CASSRQEGTEAFF
>TRBJ2-1|-|TRBV5-1|TRBD2
TGCGCCAGCAGCTACCAGGGACTAGCTGCGTACAATGAGCAGTTCTTC
CASSYQGLAAYNEQFF
>TRBJ2-2|-|TRBV14|TRBD2
TGTGCCAGCAGCCAAAGCCTAGCGGGGGACACCGGGGAGCTGTTTTTT
CASSQSLAGDTGELFF
>TRBJ1-5|-|TRBV19|TRBD1
TGTGCCAGTAGTATACTCCGGGACAGACAGCAGCCCCAGCATTTT
CASSILRDRQQPQHF
>TRBJ2-5|-|TRBV15|-
TGTGCCACCAGCAGAGATCGTTTCGTGGTGGAGGGGACCCAGTACTTC
CATSRDRFVVEGTQYF
>TRBJ1-2|-|TRBV19|-
TGTGCCACTCGCCTCGATGAGAAATACGGCTACACCTTC
CATRLDEKYGYTF
>TRBJ1-1|-|TRBV18|-
TGTGCCAGCTCACCACGGGGGGGCACTGAAGCTTTCTTT
CASSPRGGTEAFF
>TRBJ1-2|once|TRBV5-1|-
TGCGCCAGCAGCTTGGCCTTCGACGGGACTAACTATGGCTACACCTTC
CASSLAFDGTNYGYTF
>TRBJ1-5|-|TRBV5-8|-
TGTGCCAGCAGCTTGCCTTATAGCAATCAGCCCCAGCATTTT
CASSLPYSNQPQHF
>TRBJ2-7|-|TRBV2|TRBD2
TGTGCCAGCAGTGATCCTGGACTAGCAACGTCCTACGAGCAGTACTTC
CASSDPGLATSYEQYF
>TRBJ1-1|-|TRBV24-1|TRBD1
TGTGCCACCAGTGTCGTGGGGCCAGGGGGGAACACTGAAGCTTTCTTT
CATSVVGPGGNTEAFF
>TRBJ2-7|-|TRBV5-1|TRBD1
TGCGCCAGCAGCTTGCCGGACAGGGACGAGCAGTACTTC
CASSLPDRDEQYF
>TRBJ2-7|-|TRBV5-4|TRBD1
TGTGCCAGCAGCTGGGGGACAGGGTTCTACGAGCAGTACTTC
CASSWGTGFYEQYF
>TRBJ1-4|-|TRBV28|TRBD1
TGTGCCAGCAGCCCGACAGGGGCGGCTAATGAAAAACTGTTTTTT
CASSPTGAANEKLFF
>TRBJ2-7|few|TRBV10-3|-
TGTGCCATCAGACGCACCCAGGGGAGCGGCTCCTACGAGCAGTACTTC
CAIRRTQGSGSYEQYF
>TRBJ1-4|-|TRBV27|-
TGTGCCAGCAGCCTCGGGGGAAAACTGTTTTTT
CASSLGGKLFF
>TRBJ2-7|-|TRBV7-9|TRBD2
TGTGCCAGCGGCAGAGCGGGGGTCCCCGACGGGCAGTACTTC
CASGRAGVPDGQYF
>TRBJ1-3|once|TRBV28|-
TGTGCCAGCAGTTCCGACGGGACTACCTCTGGAAACACCATATATTTT
CASSSDGTTSGNTIYF